These 5 T cell receptor beta chains were sequenced from one sample in a study of shared clonotypes between healthy human individuals (TCRdb year 2020). The method behind the library was the immunoSEQ multiplex PCR assay. TCRdb limited this immuneACCESS table to in-frame rearrangements with V and J called. A share of clones is missing; checked studies link under half to unresolved V genes, and the rest is unexplained. In this sample the table shows roughly 850,000 clones, 95% to 97% of which occur a single time. The ten largest clonotypes hold about 0.22% of the sample. CD8 naive samples consisted of CD45RO-negative cells that were positively selected for CCR7, yielding a CD45RA+CCR7+ population without TemRA cells. The material sequenced was naive CD8+ T cells sorted from blood. This sample's cell subset or site label indicates: CD45RA+CCR7+. The receptors come from a man aged 25 to 45 in good health.

Points on this clone: The same CDR3 arises from other DNA sequences in this sample as well. CDR3 residues: CASSYSGGTSSYEQYF. The CDR3 nucleotides read TGTGCCAGCAGTTACTCGGGGGGGACTAGCTCCTACGAGCAGTACTTC. J is TRBJ2-7 and V is TRBV6-6; 8 nucleotides align to TRBD2. This CDR3 contains 16 residues. Trimming at V came to 0 bases and at J to 0 bases, leaving 4 bases not matched to a gene. CDR1 and CDR2 (germline): MNHNY, SVGAGI (reference sequence).

The gene calls are TRBV27 and TRBJ2-2; D may be TRBD1 (5 bases). Germline V lookup: CDR1 MNHEY, CDR2 SMNVEV (reference sequence). The CDR3 spans 14 residues. The V and J ends lost 4 bases and 6 bases respectively, with 12 bases between them. CDR3 loop: CASSSLKGPGELFF. CDR3 bases: TGTGCCAGCAGTTCCTTAAAGGGGCCCGGGGAGCTGTTTTTT.

The chain carries TRBV10-2 and TRBJ2-5; tentatively, D is TRBD2 (5 bases). Trimming stripped 3 bases from V and 5 bases from J, with 16 bases between. The CDR3 covers 15 residues. Germline V gene lookup returns CDR1 WSHSY and CDR2 SAAADI. CDR3 sequence: CASSDLDSYRETQYF. Written as DNA, the CDR3 is TGCGCCAGCAGTGACCTGGACTCTTACCGCGAGACCCAGTACTTC.

This clone appeared once. V usage is TRBV7-9 and J usage is TRBJ2-3, with 9 bases matching TRBD1. Losses at the gene ends were 6 bases for V and 5 bases for J; bases not matched to a gene: 3. This CDR3 region has 13 residues. CDR1 is SEHNR, CDR2 FQNEAQ, per germline (reference sequence). Written as DNA, the CDR3 is TGTGCCAGCAGGGACAGGGGAGAAGATACGCAGTATTTT. Translating gives CASRDRGEDTQYF.

The chain has TRBV5-1 and TRBJ2-7, with TRBD1 matching 9 bases. Germline assignment: CDR1 SGHRS and CDR2 YFSETQ. J lost 6 bases, V lost 5 bases, and 6 bases had no gene match. This CDR3 region has 13 residues. CDR3 sequence reads: CASRGTGIFEQYF. DNA for the CDR3: TGCGCCAGCAGAGGGACAGGGATCTTCGAGCAGTACTTC.